The 10 T cell receptor beta chains below all came from one sample that was sequenced in a study of T cell changes during pregnancy in multiple sclerosis. Using immunoSEQ multiplex PCR, the repertoire was profiled, and TCRdb retains in-frame clones only, with some absent. The sample includes just under 50,000 clones, around 90% seen only once; the top ten take approximately 10%. Sample: CD8+ T cells from peripheral blood mononuclear cells, taken after pregnancy. The receptors derive from a female donor with multiple sclerosis, enrolled in a pregnancy study.

CDR3 in DNA: TGTGCCAGCTCAGGGGACAGTTCCCCCTATGGCTACACCTTC. This encodes CASSGDSSPYGYTF. V and J are TRBV18 and TRBJ1-2; 7 bases fit TRBD1. With 5 bases clipped from V and 4 bases from J, the junction kept 7 bases outside the gene matches. CDR1 is KGHSH and CDR2 is LQKENI in the germline V gene. The CDR3 extends over 14 amino acids.

The rearrangement links TRBV6-6 to TRBJ2-1, with unresolved D. In germline, CDR1 is MNHNY, CDR2 SVGAGI (reference sequence). CDR3 length: 16 residues. With 0 bases removed from V and 6 bases from J, the gap between germline ends came to 15 bases. CDR3 loop: CASSYSRLENGNEQFF. The CDR3 region has the DNA TGTGCCAGCAGTTACTCCCGTCTAGAAAACGGCAATGAGCAGTTCTTC.

The rearrangement links TRBV7-9 to TRBJ1-1; D is unresolved. The germline V and J ends were trimmed by 7 bases and 3 bases, with 15 bases remaining between them. The germline V gene encodes CDR1 SEHNR and CDR2 FQNEAQ (reference sequence). The CDR3 spans 14 residues. This CDR3 reads CASTIYAQDTEAFF. In DNA, the CDR3 is TGTGCCAGCACGATATACGCTCAGGACACTGAAGCTTTCTTT.

The CDR3 DNA sequence: TGTGCCAGCAGCCCCCCGGGGGGCGGTCTACGAACTGAAGCTTTCTTT. As protein: CASSPPGGGLRTEAFF. The chain joins TRBV9 to TRBJ1-1; the D gene is possibly TRBD1 (6 bases). Germline CDR1 reads SGDLS; CDR2 reads YYNGEE. CDR3 size: 16 residues. V lost 4 bases and J 5 bases, leaving 21 bases between the germline ends.

V gene TRBV7-8 combines with J gene TRBJ1-2, with 12 bases matching TRBD1. Unmatched junction bases numbered 11, after V lost 0 bases and J lost 0 bases. Germline V CDR1 and CDR2: SGHVS, FQNEAQ. The CDR3 has 20 amino acids. CDR3 sequence: CASSLASTGTGGEANYGYTF. The DNA of the CDR3 is TGTGCCAGCAGCTTAGCGAGTACCGGGACAGGGGGCGAGGCTAACTATGGCTACACCTTC.

This chain links TRBV15 with TRBJ2-5; perhaps TRBD2 as D (6 bases). Germline V lookup: CDR1 LNHNV, CDR2 YYDKDF (reference sequence). CDR3 length: 14 residues. The ends were cut back, 8 bases at V and 0 bases at J, with 13 bases in the middle. The CDR3 region has the DNA TGTGCCACCGGGGACTGGGAGTACCAAGAGACCCAGTACTTC. It yields the protein CATGDWEYQETQYF.

The chain links TRBV11-2 to TRBJ2-7; D uncertain. Germline V CDR1 and CDR2: SGHAT, FQNNGV. The V and J ends lost 2 bases and 0 bases respectively, with 11 bases between them. The CDR3 runs to 15 residues. The CDR3 is CASSLSDHSSYEQYF. The CDR3 DNA reads as TGTGCCAGCAGCTTAAGCGACCATAGCTCCTACGAGCAGTACTTC. The variable domain in full, with the rest retrieved from reference TRBV11-2 and TRBJ2-7, is EAGVAQSPRYKIIEKRQSVAFWCNPISGHATLYWYQQILGQGPKLLIQFQNNGVVDDSQLPKDRFSAERLKGVDSTLKIQPAKLEDSAVYLCASSLSDHSSYEQYFGPGTRLTVT.

This clone was observed a few times. This chain's CDR3 is CASSPGTGRNEQFF. Written as DNA, the CDR3 is TGTGCCAGCAGTCCCGGGACAGGGCGCAATGAGCAGTTCTTC. J is TRBJ2-1 and V is TRBV2, with 9 bases aligning to TRBD1. Germline assignment: CDR1 SNHLY and CDR2 FYNNEI. This CDR3 has 14 residues. The V segment lost 5 bases and the J segment 6 bases; nucleotides outside the gene matches: 5.

The chain employs TRBV5-5 and TRBJ2-2, with 10 bases identical to TRBD1. There are 15 residues in the CDR3. After removal of 5 bases from V and 1 base from J, the junction contained 2 bases not matched to a gene. Germline CDR1 reads SGHKS; CDR2 reads YYEKEE (reference sequence). The CDR3 reads CASRRDRGNTGELFF. CDR3 nucleotide sequence: TGTGCCAGCAGACGGGACAGGGGGAACACCGGGGAGCTGTTTTTT.

The chain employs TRBV19 and TRBJ2-5; 11 bases are shared with TRBD1. The CDR3 is 16 amino acids. Per the germline V gene, CDR1 is LNHDA and CDR2 is SQIVND (reference sequence). Trimming took 5 bases from V and 4 from J; bases not matched to a gene: 9. The CDR3 nucleotides read TGTGCCAGTAGTCCACGGGACAGGGGGTATGGAGAGACCCAGTACTTC. As protein: CASSPRDRGYGETQYF.